The source of this TCR beta chain is a study of cytomegalovirus exposure and HLA in healthy donors. 13 Jbeta primers and 60 Vbeta primers were used for the PCR. The table came from immunoSEQ multiplex PCR; TCRdb's copy has only in-frame clones and leaves some out. The sample has about 130,000 clones, 80% seen once. The specimen sequenced was PBMCs. This clonotype was sampled from a male donor in good health and CMV-seronegative.

The CDR3 DNA follows: TGTGCCAGCAGCTTTCGGGTTTCCGGGGAGCTGTTTTTT. This encodes CASSFRVSGELFF. V gene TRBV11-3 combines with J gene TRBJ2-2; D remains ambiguous. From germline, CDR1 is SGHNT and CDR2 YENEEA. The CDR3 length is 13 residues. Deletions cut 3 bases from V and 6 bases from J, with 8 bases between. The variable domain in full, completed from reference TRBV11-3 and TRBJ2-2, reads EAGVVQSPRYKIIEKKQPVAFWCNPISGHNTLYWYLQNLGQGPELLIRYENEEAVDDSQLPKDRFSAERLKGVDSTLKIQPAELGDSAVYLCASSFRVSGELFFGEGSRLTVL.